Presented here are 28 T cell receptor beta chains from one specimen sequenced in a study of T cell responses to AZD1222 COVID-19 vaccine. Here immunoSEQ multiplex PCR was the method, and the copy in TCRdb shows in-frame clones only, minus some. The sample holds 200,000 to 250,000 clones, around 94% seen once. The sample in question was peripheral blood, obtained 28 days after the second dose of the MenACWY control vaccine. The receptors stem from an adult who received the MenACWY meningococcal vaccine as a control.

The V call is TRBV10-2, the J call TRBJ2-7; D not certain. The CDR3 is 15 residues long. The ends were cut back, 4 bases at V and 0 bases at J, with 13 bases in the middle. Germline CDR1 and CDR2: WSHSY and SAAADI. CDR3 residues: CASSGDLLNSYEQYF. In nucleotides, the CDR3 is TGCGCCAGCAGTGGTGACTTGTTAAACTCCTACGAGCAGTACTTC.

The chain carries TRBV5-6 and TRBJ1-5; D is perhaps TRBD1 (5 bases). CDR1 is SGHDT and CDR2 is YYEEEE in the germline V gene. This CDR3 has 15 residues. Trimming removed 4 bases at V and 0 bases at J, with 11 bases between. The CDR3 nucleotides read TGTGCCAGCAGCCCCGGGACCGATAGCAATCAGCCCCAGCATTTT. It yields the protein CASSPGTDSNQPQHF.

The V call is TRBV28, the J call TRBJ1-6; D remains ambiguous. Trimming left V 9 bases short and J 4 bases short, with 13 bases between. Germline-derived CDR1 and CDR2 are MDHEN and SYDVKM. The CDR3 loop spans 14 amino acids. CDR3 in DNA: TGTGCCAGTTACAGAGGGTCATATAATTCACCCCTCCACTTT. Translating gives CASYRGSYNSPLHF.

V gene TRBV7-9 combines with J gene TRBJ1-4, with a possible D match to TRBD1 (5 bases). The ends were cut back, 1 base at V and 5 bases at J, with 11 bases in the middle. The CDR3 has 15 amino acids. CDR1 is SEHNR, CDR2 FQNEAQ, per germline (reference sequence). CDR3 sequence (DNA): TGTGCCAGCAGCTTAGTAGGGGCGCCCAATGAAAAACTGTTTTTT. It translates to CASSLVGAPNEKLFF. Looking up the rest from reference TRBV7-9 and TRBJ1-4 gives the full variable domain: DTGVSQNPRHKITKRGQNVTFRCDPISEHNRLYWYRQTLGQGPEFLTYFQNEAQLEKSRLLSDRFSAERPKGSFSTLEIQRTEQGDSAMYLCASSLVGAPNEKLFFGSGTQLSVL.

The chain links TRBV7-3 to TRBJ2-1, with TRBD2 matching 7 bases. The V and J ends lost 3 bases and 6 bases, in that order; junction bases with no gene match: 5. The CDR3 has 14 amino acids. The V gene's germline CDR1 is SGHTA and CDR2 FQGTGA. Here the CDR3 DNA reads TGTGCCAGCAGCTTGCGGGAGAGTTCCAATGAGCAGTTCTTC. Amino acids: CASSLRESSNEQFF.

This sequence joins TRBV4-2 and TRBJ2-5; tentative D call: TRBD2 (6 bases). Germline lookup yields CDR1 LGHNA and CDR2 YNFKEQ. The V gene lost 2 bases and the J gene lost 4 bases, with 20 bases spanning the gap. The CDR3 covers 17 residues. Here the CDR3 DNA reads TGTGCCAGCAGCCAATTTGGTAGCGGAATTGGTGGAGAGACCCAGTACTTC. Amino acids: CASSQFGSGIGGETQYF.

This rearrangement joins TRBV4-3 to TRBJ2-3; tentatively, D is TRBD1 or TRBD2 (6 bases each). V lost 1 base and J 5 bases, leaving 13 bases between the germline ends. The CDR3 contains 15 residues. Germline V gene data show CDR1 as LGHNA and CDR2 as YSLEER. CDR3 nucleotides: TGCGCCAGCAGCCAAGTGTGGGGGGCCGGAGATACGCAGTATTTT. Amino acid sequence: CASSQVWGAGDTQYF.

The V gene is TRBV2, the J gene TRBJ2-7; weak D call: TRBD1 (5 bases). From germline, CDR1 is SNHLY and CDR2 FYNNEI. The CDR3 covers 13 residues. V was shortened by 6 bases and J by 0 bases, with 9 bases between the two germline ends. The CDR3 sequence is CASRLTDSYEQYF. In DNA, the CDR3 is TGTGCCAGCAGGCTGACAGACTCCTACGAGCAGTACTTC.

This clone showed up just once. The genes are TRBV7-2 and TRBJ1-3; 9 bases align to TRBD1. The CDR3 consists of 15 residues. CDR1 is SGHTA and CDR2 is FQGNSA in the germline V gene. V lost 7 bases and J lost 3; bases outside the gene matches: 7. CDR3 loop: CASTVTGGSGNTIYF. CDR3 coding DNA: TGTGCCAGCACCGTGACAGGGGGAAGTGGAAACACCATATATTTT.

The V and J genes are TRBV27 and TRBJ2-5; no reliable D call. Germline V lookup: CDR1 MNHEY, CDR2 SMNVEV (reference sequence). Trimming shortened V by 4 bases and J by 4 bases, and 16 bases separated the two germline ends. CDR3 length: 15 residues. DNA of the CDR3: TGTGCCAGCAGTTCGACCTTTCGGACCGGAGAGACCCAGTACTTC. Residues: CASSSTFRTGETQYF.

V usage is TRBV3-1 (or the pseudogene TRBV3-2) and J usage is TRBJ2-1; 11 nucleotides agree with TRBD2. With V trimmed by 3 bases and J by 3 bases, 4 bases remained unmatched. The CDR3 runs 16 residues. Germline assignment: CDR1 LGHDT and CDR2 YNNKEL (reference sequence). CDR3 nucleotide sequence: TGTGCCAGCAGCCACCGACTAGCGGGATACTACAATGAGCAGTTCTTC. This translates into CASSHRLAGYYNEQFF.

The chain combines TRBV6-1 with TRBJ1-5; 11 nucleotides align to TRBD1. The CDR3 is 19 residues long. Germline CDR1 is MNHNS and CDR2 is SASEGT. With 2 bases clipped from V and 5 bases from J, the junction kept 14 bases outside the gene matches. CDR3 residues: CASSEQTRSWTGGDQPQHF. Here the CDR3 DNA reads TGTGCCAGCAGTGAACAGACCCGATCTTGGACAGGGGGCGATCAGCCCCAGCATTTT.

This clone was counted a single time. The V gene is TRBV9, the J gene TRBJ1-4; D might be TRBD1 (5 bases). The V end lost 4 bases, the J end lost 12 bases, and 10 bases lay between the germline ends. The germline V gene has CDR1 SGDLS and CDR2 YYNGEE. This CDR3 has 11 amino acids. For the CDR3, the DNA is TGTGCCAGCAGCTCCGGGACGGAACTGTTTTTT. Translating it yields CASSSGTELFF.

This rearrangement joins TRBV19 to TRBJ1-1, with 7 positions matching TRBD1. V shed 7 bases, J shed 3 bases, and the junction held 11 bases outside the gene matches. Germline CDR1 is LNHDA and CDR2 is SQIVND (reference sequence). The CDR3 sequence is 15 residues long. CDR3 amino acids: CASINQGVTDTEAFF. CDR3 in DNA: TGTGCCAGTATCAATCAGGGGGTAACGGACACTGAAGCTTTCTTT.

V gene TRBV19 combines with J gene TRBJ2-7; the D is unclear. Trimming removed 5 bases from V and 0 bases from J, with 8 bases in between. Germline V gene lookup returns CDR1 LNHDA and CDR2 SQIVND (reference sequence). The CDR3 spans 13 residues. The CDR3 region is CASSWSDSYEQYF. The CDR3 DNA reads as TGTGCCAGTAGTTGGTCAGACTCCTACGAGCAGTACTTC.

This rearrangement joins TRBV7-3 to TRBJ2-1; 9 nucleotides match TRBD2. Germline values: CDR1 SGHTA, CDR2 FQGTGA. Germline trimming cut 8 bases from V and 0 bases from J; bases unmatched to any gene: 5. The length of the CDR3 is 15 residues. The CDR3: CASASGTVSYNEQFF. Here the CDR3 DNA reads TGTGCCAGCGCTAGCGGGACAGTCTCCTACAATGAGCAGTTCTTC.

J is TRBJ1-4 and V is TRBV30; perhaps TRBD1 as D (5 bases). In germline, CDR1 is GTSNPN, CDR2 SVGIG (reference sequence). This CDR3 spans 14 amino acids. V was cut by 5 bases and J by 6 bases, with 16 bases left in between. The CDR3 DNA reads as TGTGCCTGGGGGGGTCCCCCGACAGATGAAAAACTGTTTTTT. As protein: CAWGGPPTDEKLFF.

The genes are TRBV11-2 and TRBJ2-5; D gene uncertain. This CDR3 has 12 residues. Germline V CDR1 and CDR2: SGHAT, FQNNGV. Trimming cost V 2 bases and J 5 bases, with 6 bases left between them. This chain's CDR3 is CASSLPGETQYF. The CDR3 DNA is TGTGCCAGCAGCTTACCCGGGGAGACCCAGTACTTC.

This rearrangement joins TRBV4-3 to TRBJ2-1; D possibly uses TRBD1 or TRBD2 (5 bases each). Looked up from germline, CDR1 is LGHNA and CDR2 is YSLEER. The V end was cut by 4 bases, the J end by 10 bases, with 17 bases between. This CDR3 is 14 amino acids long. DNA of the CDR3: TGCGCCAGCAGCCCAGACGGAGGCCAGGGCGAGCAGTTCTTC. Translation: CASSPDGGQGEQFF.

This chain links TRBV7-2 with TRBJ1-2; 7 positions agree with TRBD1. Unmatched junction bases numbered 9, after V lost 5 bases and J lost 3 bases. Germline CDR1 is SGHTA and CDR2 is FQGNSA. The CDR3 covers 15 residues. The CDR3 sequence is CASSPGQEYDYGYTF. In DNA, the CDR3 is TGTGCCAGCAGCCCCGGACAGGAGTACGACTATGGCTACACCTTC.

The chain has TRBV27 and TRBJ2-7, with D perhaps assigned TRBD1 or TRBD2 (5 bases each). From germline, CDR1 is MNHEY and CDR2 SMNVEV (reference sequence). V was pared by 2 bases and J by 4 bases, with 15 bases between. The CDR3 totals 15 residues. CDR3 loop: CASSLVGAGLYEQYF. CDR3 DNA: TGTGCCAGCAGTTTAGTCGGGGCAGGGCTGTACGAGCAGTACTTC.

The rearrangement links TRBV18 to TRBJ2-1; 7 nucleotides match TRBD1. The length of the CDR3 is 14 residues. Germline V gene sequence: CDR1 KGHSH, CDR2 LQKENI. The junction had 8 bases not matched to a gene; V was cut back by 3 bases and J by 9 bases. CDR3 in DNA: TGTGCCAGCTCACCCCTGACAGGGAAGATTGAGCAGTTCTTC. Translated, it gives CASSPLTGKIEQFF.

The V call is TRBV5-1, the J call TRBJ1-2, with 8 bases that match TRBD1. The V and J ends lost 4 bases and 3 bases, in that order; junction bases with no gene match: 8. Germline lookup yields CDR1 SGHRS and CDR2 YFSETQ. This CDR3 has 15 amino acids. The CDR3 reads CASSHRTGNDYGYTF. CDR3 in DNA: TGCGCCAGCAGCCACAGGACAGGGAACGACTATGGCTACACCTTC.

The gene calls are TRBV5-1 and TRBJ1-2; tentatively, D is TRBD1 (5 bases). The CDR3 runs to 13 residues. Germline V gene data show CDR1 as SGHRS and CDR2 as YFSETQ. The V end lost 4 bases, the J end lost 3 bases, and 10 bases lay between the germline ends. CDR3 in amino acids: CASSEDIYYGYTF. CDR3 nucleotide sequence: TGCGCCAGCAGCGAGGACATCTACTATGGCTACACCTTC.

This clone was seen once. The V and J genes are TRBV19 and TRBJ1-5; 8 bases are shared with TRBD1. The V gene end was trimmed by 6 bases and the J gene end by 7 bases; junction bases not matched to a gene: 8. This CDR3 is 14 amino acids long. Germline lookup yields CDR1 LNHDA and CDR2 SQIVND (reference sequence). The CDR3 DNA reads TGTGCCAGTAGCGGACAGGGAGGGGGACAGCCCCAGCATTTT. Translation: CASSGQGGGQPQHF.

The chain carries TRBV4-2 and TRBJ1-4; TRBD1 is a possible D gene (6 bases). Germline V lookup: CDR1 LGHNA, CDR2 YNFKEQ. This CDR3 comprises 16 residues. Trimming removed 5 bases from V and 7 bases from J, with 20 bases in between. The CDR3 here is CASSSYSGGKFEKLFF. The CDR3 DNA follows: TGTGCCAGCAGCTCTTACTCGGGGGGCAAGTTTGAAAAACTGTTTTTT.

J is TRBJ2-5 and V is TRBV29-1; 7 positions agree with TRBD1. Germline V gene data show CDR1 as SQVTM and CDR2 as ANQGSEA. Unmatched junction bases numbered 9, after V lost 6 bases and J lost 5 bases. The CDR3 has 13 amino acids. As DNA, the CDR3 is TGCAGCGTCGAGGGGCAGGGGGACGAGACCCAGTACTTC. This gives the protein CSVEGQGDETQYF.

The chain couples TRBV10-3 to TRBJ2-1; 9 bases line up with TRBD1. Germline-derived CDR1 and CDR2 are ENHRY and SYGVKD. V dropped 3 bases and J dropped 7; count of bases not matched to a gene: 10. The length of the CDR3 is 16 residues. The DNA of the CDR3 is TGTGCCATCAGTGACCACGGGACAGGGAAAGAGAATGAGCAGTTCTTC. It encodes CAISDHGTGKENEQFF.